The entry that follows covers one T cell receptor beta chain sequence. What it binds is unknown. Losses at the gene ends were 3 bases for V and 2 bases for J; bases not matched to a gene: 5. The CDR3 runs to 16 residues. Germline CDR1 reads KGHSH; CDR2 reads LQKENI. This sample was taken from a study of shared clonotypes between healthy human individuals. Study-wide background: The donor group consisted of two women and a few men, aged 18 to 49. Notes on the study in general: Genetic and exposure-history diversity was limited by the small donor number.

The table came from immunoSEQ multiplex PCR; TCRdb's copy has only in-frame clones and leaves some out. The data contain some 510,000 clones, 79% of them singletons. Adult Caucasians living in Nashville, Tennessee made up all of the donors. The chain links TRBV18 to TRBJ1-4, with 8 bases that match TRBD1. The sample comprised PBMCs. The TCR was taken from a woman in her thirties or forties in good health. Some clones in this sample may be carry-over from other donors' samples. Written as DNA, the CDR3 is TGTGCCAGCTCACCTTCCACAGGGGGGACTAATGAAAAACTGTTTTTT. Its protein is CASSPSTGGTNEKLFF. The full variable domain, its missing parts supplied by reference TRBV18 and TRBJ1-4, is NAGVMQNPRHLVRRRGQEARLRCSPMKGHSHVYWYRQLPEEGLKFMVYLQKENIIDESGMPKERFSAEFPKEGPSILRIQQVVRGDSAAYFCASSPSTGGTNEKLFFGSGTQLSVL.